This T cell receptor (beta chain) emerged from a study of prognosis after radiotherapy for stage I lung cancer. Overall study context: For radiotherapy, patients got SBRT split into 3 to 5 fractions, giving a biologically effective dose of at least 100 Gy.

By two-round multiplex PCR, the TCR beta CDR3 was amplified from genomic DNA. It was primers specific to each TRBV and TRBJ gene that first-round PCR used. TCRdb passed the multiplex PCR reads through MiXCR, listing each CDR3 protein once. The sample shows fewer than 20,000 distinct CDR3 sequences, around 55% of them seen only once. The CDR3 loop spans 14 amino acids. V lost 4 bases and J lost 9; bases outside the gene matches: 4. Germline assignment: CDR1 WSHSY and CDR2 SAAADI. The source was PBMCs, collected before or after stereotactic body radiation therapy (not recorded which). The chain couples TRBV10-2 to TRBJ2-1; the match to TRBD2 covers 12 bases. The sequence derives from a donor over 45 with non-small cell lung cancer. The CDR3 protein is CASSGLAGVGEQFF. Here the CDR3 DNA reads TGCGCCAGCAGTGGACTAGCGGGAGTTGGTGAGCAGTTCTTC.